These 10 T cell receptor beta chains share one sample of origin, sequenced in a study of blood T cell repertoires in COVID-19. The repertoire was sequenced with immunoSEQ multiplex PCR; TCRdb's copy has only in-frame clones and lacks some. The repertoire consists of about 180,000 clones, with more than 70% occurring once and the leading ten covering roughly 6.2%. Sequenced material: PBMCs or T cells enriched from blood (not recorded which). Receptors were obtained from a man aged 40-50 years who had recovered from COVID-19.

V usage is TRBV9 and J usage is TRBJ2-7; D possibly corresponds to TRBD1 (5 bases). V lost 4 bases to trimming and J lost 0 bases, with 14 bases between them. CDR3 size: 15 residues. The germline CDR1 and CDR2 sequences are SGDLS and YYNGEE. The CDR3 nucleotides are TGTGCCAGCAGCCCCGATTCCAGGGCCTCCTACGAGCAGTACTTC. It is translated as CASSPDSRASYEQYF.

Only one count was recorded for this clone. This chain joins TRBV13 and TRBJ1-2; unclear D gene. This CDR3 comprises 13 residues. Trimming took 3 bases from V and 2 from J, leaving 7 bases between them. The germline V gene has CDR1 PRHDT and CDR2 FYEKMQ (reference sequence). In nucleotides, the CDR3 is TGTGCCAGCAGCTTCAGAGGAAACTATGGCTACACCTTC. It yields the protein CASSFRGNYGYTF. Full variable domain (remainder filled in from reference TRBV13 and TRBJ1-2): AAGVIQSPRHLIKEKRETATLKCYPIPRHDTVYWYQQGPGQDPQFLISFYEKMQSDKGSIPDRFSAQQFSDYHSELNMSSLELGDSALYFCASSFRGNYGYTFGSGTRLTVV.

V is TRBV5-6 and J is TRBJ2-7, with D perhaps matching TRBD2 (5 bases). Germline V CDR1 and CDR2: SGHDT, YYEEEE. The V end lost 4 bases, the J end lost 2 bases, and 10 bases lay between the germline ends. CDR3 size: 13 residues. For the CDR3, the DNA is TGTGCCAGCAGCCGAGGGCTTGCCTACGAGCAGTACTTC. Translating gives CASSRGLAYEQYF.

This chain joins TRBV3-1 (or the pseudogene TRBV3-2) and TRBJ1-6, with D maybe TRBD1 (5 bases). This CDR3 has 18 amino acids. Germline assignment: CDR1 LGHDT and CDR2 YNNKEL (reference sequence). V lost 5 bases and J 5 bases, leaving 22 bases between the germline ends. The CDR3 nucleotides are TGTGCCAGCAGCAAAACAGGTCCCATTTTACATCATAATTCACCCCTCCACTTT. It codes for CASSKTGPILHHNSPLHF.

V is TRBV15 and J is TRBJ2-1, with TRBD2 matching 8 bases. The CDR3 sequence is 15 residues long. Germline CDR1 reads LNHNV; CDR2 reads YYDKDF (reference sequence). The ends lost 0 bases at V and 6 bases at J; junction bases unmatched: 4. As DNA, the CDR3 is TGTGCCACCAGCAGAGATGCGGGGGGACTCAATGAGCAGTTCTTC. It encodes CATSRDAGGLNEQFF.

Only a few counts were recorded for this clone. One junction end does not reproduce the germline sequence, and a read error may be involved. The J gene is TRBJ1-5, the V gene TRBV19; D is possibly TRBD1 (6 bases). Germline V gene sequence: CDR1 LNHDA, CDR2 SQIVND (reference sequence). The CDR3 sequence is 17 residues long. CDR3 loop: CASSLDRRLNSNQPQHF. In DNA form, the CDR3 reads TGTGCCAGTAGTCTAGACAGGCGTTTAAATAGCAATCAGCCCCAGCATTTT.

The chain carries TRBV10-2 and TRBJ1-2, with TRBD1 matching over 7 bases. Germline V CDR1 and CDR2: WSHSY, SAAADI. The V and J ends lost 6 bases and 2 bases, in that order; junction bases with no gene match: 3. The CDR3 has 13 residues. The CDR3 region is CASRETGNYGYTF. CDR3 nucleotide sequence: TGCGCCAGCAGGGAGACAGGGAACTATGGCTACACCTTC.

A few counts support this clone. J is TRBJ1-5 and V is TRBV10-3, with D unclear. The CDR3 totals 18 residues. From germline, CDR1 is ENHRY and CDR2 SYGVKD. V lost 0 bases to trimming and J lost 0 bases, with 15 bases between them. CDR3 loop: CAISESLIGTISNQPQHF. In nucleotides, the CDR3 is TGTGCCATCAGTGAGTCGCTAATTGGTACGATTAGCAATCAGCCCCAGCATTTT.

The chain uses TRBV19 and TRBJ1-5, with D perhaps TRBD1 (5 bases). The CDR3 has 14 amino acids. CDR1 is LNHDA and CDR2 is SQIVND in the germline V gene (reference sequence). V lost 5 bases to trimming and J lost 5 bases, with 13 bases between them. As DNA, the CDR3 is TGTGCCAGTAGTCTCAGGGAGCGGGATCAGCCCCAGCATTTT. This sequence encodes CASSLRERDQPQHF.

The rearrangement joins TRBV14 to TRBJ1-1; D gene unclear. CDR3 length: 12 amino acids. From germline, CDR1 is SGHDN and CDR2 FVKESK. V shed 3 bases and J shed 6 bases, with 8 bases lying between them. As DNA, the CDR3 is TGTGCCAGCAGCCAGACAAGATCTGAAGCTTTCTTT. Residues: CASSQTRSEAFF. The full variable domain, completed using reference TRBV14 and TRBJ1-1, is EAGVTQFPSHSVIEKGQTVTLRCDPISGHDNLYWYRRVMGKEIKFLLHFVKESKQDESGMPNNRFLAERTGGTYSTLKVQPAELEDSGVYFCASSQTRSEAFFGQGTRLTVV.